This T cell receptor (beta chain) came from a study of blood T cells in healthy people across ages (dated by TCRdb to 2014 to 2015). Broadly, across the study: In model experiments, template switching captured about one uniquely barcoded TCR beta cDNA molecule for every two T cells. The donors were split into four age groups: young (average about 16 years), middle-aged (about 40), aged (over 55) and long-lived (82). To track age-related changes in TCR beta repertoire diversity, the study relied on deep sequencing normalized with unique cDNA molecular identifiers. The study analyzed two additional independent replicas of 1 million unique cDNA reads from the same blood draw for two donors, one aged 18 to 29 and one aged 80 or older. To avoid experimental bias, donors of different ages were spread randomly across the sequencing lanes. The paper's findings and limits, for the study overall: Donor CMV infection status was unknown, potentially confounding age-related changes in expanded clonotypes. Bulk unsorted PBMC profiling prevented conclusive comparison of naive and antigen-experienced compartments. A strong correlation was found between observed TCR beta diversity and the percentage of naive T cells measured by flow cytometry. Observed TCR beta diversity per million T cells fell roughly linearly with age, and a significant reduction was already apparent by age about 38. Estimates of total diversity from one million sequenced T cells were regarded as lower bounds and underestimates. Compared with the aged group, more naive CD4+ T cells, fewer expanded clones and increased TCR diversity were shown by the long-lived group, suggesting age selection.

The library was generated by 5' RACE. Sequenced on an Illumina HiSeq 2500. The second PCR ran for about 6 to 12 cycles and used a J-beta primer mix along with a sample-barcoded 5' primer. A unique molecular identifier was introduced onto each TCR beta cDNA molecule by a template-switch 5' adaptor carrying 12 random nucleotides. Each sample yielded at least 2.5 million CDR3-containing paired-end reads. First-strand cDNA synthesis was performed from all RNA using the Mint cDNA synthesis kit, with priming by a TRBC-specific oligonucleotide. Following uracil-DNA glycosylase treatment, all cDNA underwent a first 18-cycle PCR with the universal primers M1SS and BC2_uni_R. Per the source publication's procedure: For normalization, 1 million high-quality reads were randomly selected from each sample, with every read carrying a distinct molecular identifier. Reads sharing molecular identifiers were discarded rather than binned into consensus sequences. CDR3 identification, clonotype clustering and error correction used MiTCR with a Q25 quality threshold and the strictest error-elimination algorithm. A nonparametric unseen species model with Euler transformation was used to estimate lower-bound total TCR beta diversity. Using fastp at Q25 and MiXCR, TCRdb reprocessed the public reads and kept productive beta chains. Each record represents a unique CDR3 protein, reported with the most common genes and DNA among its rows. The V and J calls come from TCRdb's annotation, not from the publication. This sample lists around 670,000 distinct CDR3 sequences; less than 35% were detected once. The ten most abundant clones make up 15% to 18% of the sample.

The CDR3 spans 15 residues, from the cysteine through the phenylalanine. Of the read, only the CDR3 DNA is kept; its 45 bases are in frame from base 1. CDR1 SGDLS and CDR2 YYNGEE were looked up in the germline V gene. Trimming costs V 0 bases and J 2 bases, and their ends lie 12 bases apart. This clonotype was seen more than once but under ten times. The target of this receptor is not known. Base qualities are not at hand, and no much larger clone is one base apart. Donors were 30 to 45 systemically healthy Caucasian individuals from Russia aged roughly 6 to 95 years. Each donor gave 9 to 10 milliliters of peripheral blood, collected into EDTA-treated Vacutainer tubes. PBMCs were isolated by Ficoll-Paque density-gradient centrifugation, with at least 6 million obtained per sample. Trizol reagent was used to extract total RNA from PBMCs, with at least 5.5 micrograms per sample. Naive CD45RAhigh/CD27high T cell percentages were measured by flow cytometry on a PBMC aliquot from every donor.

The sample taken for sequencing was blood. Here the chain combines TRBV9 and TRBJ2-7; TRBD2 might be the D gene, on 5 matching bases. This receptor was identified in a woman older than 75 in good health. The CDR3 protein is CASSVDLAPTYEQYF. The DNA is TGTGCCAGCAGCGTAGATCTAGCCCCAACCTACGAGCAGTACTTC.